This is a list of T cell receptor beta chains from one sample in a study of T cells in Graves' hyperthyroidism and ophthalmopathy. TCRdb reprocessed the multiplex PCR reads via MiXCR and lists one record per CDR3 protein. Of about 540,000 distinct CDR3 sequences in the sample, under 60% were seen once. Material: peripheral blood or thyroid tissue (not recorded which). The receptors come from a woman between 18 and 30 years old with Graves' hyperthyroidism. CDR3s include the opening cysteine and the closing phenylalanine or tryptophan. The D gene is left open where the match is weak. Clone size is not always given. Where it is, it says once, few, many or a class for expanded clones.

j_gene	d_gene	v_gene	abundance	CDR3aa	CDR3nt
TRBJ2-3	NA	TRBV7-8	NA	CASSPTMGPTTDTQYF	TGTGCCAGCAGCCCCACGATGGGACCAACCACAGATACGCAGTATTTT
TRBJ2-7	TRBD2	TRBV5-4	many	CASSWDGAGGAYEQYF	TGTGCCAGCAGCTGGGACGGGGCGGGAGGGGCCTACGAGCAGTACTTC
TRBJ1-2	NA	TRBV7-2	once	CASQNSGDNGYTF	TGTGCCAGCCAAAATAGCGGGGATAATGGCTACACCTTC
TRBJ2-7	TRBD1	TRBV29-1	NA	CSVGQGQIYEQYF	TGCAGCGTGGGACAGGGGCAAATCTACGAGCAGTACTTC
TRBJ2-7	TRBD1	TRBV24-1	NA	CATSDPGTDYEQYF	TGTGCCACCAGTGATCCCGGGACAGACTACGAGCAGTACTTC
TRBJ2-3	NA	TRBV6-2/TRBV6-3	NA	CASSSRTEARTDTQYF	TGTGCCAGCAGTTCACGGACAGAAGCAAGGACAGATACGCAGTATTTT
TRBJ1-2	TRBD1	TRBV20-1	NA	CSETGWNGYTF	TGCAGCGAGACAGGGTGGAATGGCTACACCTTC
TRBJ2-1	NA	TRBV6-1	NA	CASSEAGGSYNEQFF	TGTGCCAGCAGTGAAGCGGGAGGCTCCTACAATGAGCAGTTCTTC
TRBJ2-7	TRBD2	TRBV20-1	many	CSARDRGGPYEQYF	TGCAGTGCTAGAGATCGGGGGGGTCCCTACGAGCAGTACTTC
TRBJ1-4	NA	TRBV10-3	NA	CAVSDAGSGEKLFF	TGTGCCGTCAGTGATGCCGGGTCGGGGGAAAAACTGTTTTTT
TRBJ2-7	NA	TRBV20-1	many	CSARDSGFYEQYF	TGCAGTGCTAGAGATTCTGGGTTCTACGAGCAGTACTTC
TRBJ1-6	TRBD1	TRBV28	few	CASSLFTGGSPLHF	TGTGCCAGCAGTTTATTTACAGGGGGCTCACCCCTCCACTTT
TRBJ2-5	NA	TRBV15	NA	CATSSTGTGAETQYF	TGTGCCACCAGCAGCACCGGGACGGGAGCCGAAACCCAGTACTTC
TRBJ1-5	NA	TRBV19	many	CASSIVRSRGDGGNQPQHF	TGTGCCAGTAGTATAGTCAGATCAAGGGGGGACGGTGGGAATCAGCCCCAGCATTTT
TRBJ1-1	TRBD1	TRBV5-5	few	CASSQFRGGDTEAFF	TGTGCCAGCAGCCAGTTCAGGGGGGGGGACACTGAAGCTTTCTTT
TRBJ2-2	TRBD2	TRBV7-9	NA	CASSYSGSGELFF	TGTGCCAGCAGCTATAGCGGGAGCGGGGAGCTGTTTTTT
TRBJ1-5	NA	TRBV7-9	once	CASSLWSRHF	TGTGCCAGCAGCTTATGGTCCCGTCATTTT
TRBJ2-7	TRBD2	TRBV10-3	many	CAISESSGRAFEQYF	TGTGCCATCAGTGAGTCTAGCGGGAGGGCCTTCGAGCAGTACTTC
TRBJ2-7	TRBD2	TRBV29-1	NA	CSVSGGGRPIPYEQYF	TGCAGCGTTAGTGGTGGCGGGAGACCCATCCCCTACGAGCAGTACTTC
TRBJ2-7	NA	TRBV9	NA	CASSLVTSISHYEQYF	TGTGCCAGCAGCTTAGTGACATCCATTTCCCACTACGAGCAGTACTTC
TRBJ2-5	TRBD2	TRBV11-3	many	CASSFLAGGVETQYF	TGTGCCAGCAGCTTTCTAGCGGGAGGAGTAGAGACCCAGTACTTC
TRBJ2-7	NA	TRBV20-1	NA	CSARNGKGGTSYEQYF	TGCAGTGCTCGGAATGGAAAGGGGGGGACCTCCTACGAGCAGTACTTC
TRBJ1-1	TRBD1	TRBV20-1	NA	CSARDLRDRGFVTEAFF	TGCAGTGCTAGAGATCTTCGGGACAGGGGATTTGTCACTGAAGCTTTCTTT
TRBJ1-6	NA	TRBV7-9	many	CASGPQGTSPLHF	TGTGCCAGCGGCCCCCAGGGCACTTCACCCCTCCACTTT
TRBJ1-5	TRBD1	TRBV19	once	CASGTGDQETQHF	TGTGCCAGTGGGACAGGGGACCAAGAGACCCAGCATTTT
TRBJ1-6	NA	TRBV6-1	NA	CARDQGSSYNSPLHF	TGTGCTAGAGATCAGGGGAGCTCCTATAATTCACCCCTCCACTTT
TRBJ2-5	NA	TRBV20-1	many	CSAREIDRQETQYF	TGCAGTGCTAGAGAAATAGATAGGCAAGAGACCCAGTACTTC
TRBJ2-7	TRBD1	TRBV20-1	many	CSAKQGASYEQYF	TGCAGTGCAAAACAGGGGGCCTCCTACGAGCAGTACTTC
TRBJ1-3	NA	TRBV29-1	many	CSVASRGNSGNTIYF	TGCAGCGTCGCTTCCAGGGGAAACTCTGGAAACACCATATATTTT
TRBJ2-6	TRBD2	TRBV29-1	once	CSVDPSGAGANVLTF	TGCAGCGTTGACCCTAGCGGCGCTGGGGCCAACGTCCTGACTTTC
TRBJ1-1	TRBD1	TRBV25-1	NA	CAKQGAAEAFF	TGTGCGAAGCAGGGGGCTGCTGAAGCTTTCTTT
TRBJ1-5	NA	TRBV12-3/TRBV12-4	few	CASGGGDSNQPQHF	TGTGCCAGCGGGGGGGGGGATAGCAATCAGCCCCAGCATTTT
TRBJ2-5	TRBD2	TRBV20-1	NA	CSGRLAEYQETQYF	TGCAGTGGAAGACTAGCGGAGTACCAAGAGACCCAGTACTTC
TRBJ2-7	TRBD2	TRBV7-9	many	CASSSGLAGFYEQYF	TGTGCCAGCAGCTCGGGACTAGCGGGATTCTACGAGCAGTACTTC
TRBJ2-2	NA	TRBV24-1	NA	CATSDSGLADAGELFF	TGTGCCACCAGTGATTCCGGGCTAGCTGATGCCGGGGAGCTGTTTTTT
TRBJ2-5	NA	TRBV13	NA	CASSLGAPQGETQYF	TGTGCCAGCAGCTTAGGAGCGCCGCAGGGAGAGACCCAGTACTTC
TRBJ2-3	NA	TRBV19	NA	CASSIWGQPFTQYF	TGTGCCAGTAGTATATGGGGACAACCTTTTACGCAGTATTTT
TRBJ2-2	TRBD2	TRBV4-3	NA	CASSQVGAGGPGAGELFF	TGCGCCAGCAGCCAAGTCGGAGCGGGAGGGCCGGGCGCCGGGGAGCTGTTTTTT
TRBJ2-5	NA	TRBV7-2	NA	CASSVCRPDIQETQYF	TGTGCCAGCAGCGTGTGTAGGCCCGATATTCAAGAGACCCAGTACTTC
TRBJ2-7	TRBD2	TRBV20-1	many	CSAGGTSYEQYF	TGCAGTGCGGGAGGGACTTCCTACGAGCAGTACTTC
TRBJ1-5	NA	TRBV6-1	many	CASTLDHSNQPQHF	TGTGCCAGCACTCTGGACCATAGCAATCAGCCCCAGCATTTT
TRBJ1-5	NA	TRBV7-9	many	CASSHVITLDSNQPQHF	TGTGCCAGCAGCCATGTTATCACACTAGATAGCAATCAGCCCCAGCATTTT
TRBJ1-5	NA	TRBV7-3	NA	CASSPWTDGAWDGNQPQHF	TGTGCCAGCAGCCCATGGACCGACGGTGCCTGGGACGGCAATCAGCCCCAGCATTTT
TRBJ1-1	NA	TRBV24-1	many	CATSDPGAGTEAFF	TGTGCCACCAGTGATCCGGGGGCAGGGACTGAAGCTTTCTTT
TRBJ2-5	NA	TRBV7-8	few	CASSLAGQRETQYF	TGTGCCAGCAGCTTAGCCGGACAGAGGGAGACCCAGTACTTC
TRBJ1-1	TRBD1	TRBV7-9	many	CASSPDRDNTEAFF	TGTGCCAGCAGCCCCGACAGGGACAACACTGAAGCTTTCTTT
TRBJ2-1	NA	TRBV20-1	NA	CSASHGREQFF	TGCAGTGCTAGCCATGGCCGCGAGCAGTTCTTC
TRBJ2-3	NA	TRBV5-6	many	CASSGGAGTSTDTQYF	TGTGCCAGCAGCGGGGGAGCGGGCACTAGCACAGATACGCAGTATTTT
TRBJ2-7	TRBD2	TRBV7-9	many	CAIPLAGGYEQYF	TGTGCCATCCCCCTGGCGGGAGGCTACGAGCAGTACTTC
TRBJ1-3	NA	TRBV4-1	NA	CASSPSEARGLGGNTIYF	TGCGCCAGCAGCCCGTCCGAAGCTCGGGGGCTGGGTGGAAACACCATATATTTT
TRBJ1-2	NA	TRBV19	many	CASGDGNYGYTF	TGTGCCAGTGGGGACGGGAACTATGGCTACACCTTC
TRBJ2-1	NA	TRBV7-3	few	CASSLKVWEEQFF	TGTGCCAGCAGCTTAAAGGTGTGGGAAGAGCAGTTCTTC
TRBJ2-5	NA	TRBV30	NA	CAWAFGPETQYF	TGTGCCTGGGCTTTCGGCCCAGAGACCCAGTACTTC
TRBJ2-3	NA	TRBV2	NA	CASSVSRGGTDTQYF	TGTGCCAGCAGTGTGTCCAGGGGTGGCACAGATACGCAGTATTTT
TRBJ1-5	NA	TRBV12-3/TRBV12-4	many	CASSPQTDYSNQPQHF	TGTGCCAGCAGCCCCCAGACAGATTATAGCAATCAGCCCCAGCATTTT
TRBJ1-2	NA	TRBV20-1	many	CSARDSAPDYGYTF	TGCAGTGCTAGAGATTCGGCCCCCGACTATGGCTACACCTTC
TRBJ2-5	NA	TRBV10-3	once	CAIGQGIADQETQYF	TGTGCCATCGGTCAAGGGATAGCGGACCAAGAGACCCAGTACTTC
TRBJ2-5	TRBD2	TRBV7-2	NA	CASSPTSGAQYF	TGTGCCAGCAGCCCGACTAGCGGGGCCCAGTACTTC
TRBJ2-1	TRBD1	TRBV13	NA	CASSTGQAPGWNEQFF	TGTGCCAGCAGCACGGGACAGGCCCCGGGGTGGAATGAGCAGTTCTTC